Here is one TCR beta chain with its context. Its antigen is not identified. The data belong to a study of vaccination effects on CD4 cells after COVID-19. Whole-study findings and limits: No early post-infection timepoints were available in the study, which also included few convalescent patients. Clones of infection and vaccine origin contracted markedly late after vaccination.

Trimming stripped 4 bases from V and 0 bases from J, with 13 bases between. Germline V CDR1 and CDR2: MGHRA, YSYEKL. There are 16 residues in the CDR3. Using immunoSEQ multiplex PCR, the repertoire was profiled, and TCRdb retains in-frame clones only, with some absent. The sample records over 25,000 clones, roughly four fifths being singletons. Under the ViraFEST assay, PBMC were stimulated with viral peptide pools so that antigen-specific CD4+ T cells expanded. Sequencing was performed afterwards. Researchers isolated CD4+ T cells once approximately eleven days of culture had elapsed. Either the mRNA-1273 or the BNT162b2 vaccine was given to participants as two doses. Every well got a few million PBMC, which were grown with around 9.2 IU/ml IL-2 and approximately 9.7 ug/ml peptides. Cells had half their medium changed to IL-2 medium on days 3 and 7.

The specimen comprised CD4+ T cells from PBMCs cultured with HCoV-229E spike peptides, sampled after COVID-19 vaccination. The TCR originated in a human donor who received a COVID-19 vaccine. The chain is built from TRBV4-1 and TRBJ1-3; weak D call: TRBD1 (6 bases). This CDR3 reads CASSRPGQNSGNTIYF. CDR3 DNA: TGCGCCAGCAGCCGACCCGGACAGAACTCTGGAAACACCATATATTTT.